These 27 T cell receptor beta chains were sequenced from one sample in a study of CD8 T cells in Susac syndrome. After extraction with the RNeasy kit, roughly 0.5 to 1 ug of the RNA was reverse transcribed using random hexamers. TCRdb re-derived calls from the immunoSEQ multiplex PCR reads in MiXCR, one entry per CDR3 protein. The sample shows 150,000 to 200,000 distinct CDR3 sequences, approximately 94% of them seen only once. Material: CD4+ T cells from PBMCs. The receptors were sampled from a human donor with Susac syndrome.

The rearrangement uses TRBV7-7 and TRBJ1-4; 12 bases line up with TRBD1. V shed 11 bases, J shed 6 bases, and the junction held 4 bases outside the gene matches. Germline-derived CDR1 and CDR2 are SSHAT and FNYEAQ (reference sequence). The CDR3 is made up of 13 amino acids. The CDR3 DNA sequence: TGTGCCGGGGACAGGGGGCGCGATGAAAAACTGTTTTTT. This sequence encodes CAGDRGRDEKLFF.

This clonotype was picked up one time. V usage is TRBV2 and J usage is TRBJ2-5; tentative D call: TRBD2 (5 bases). The CDR3 runs to 12 residues. The germline CDR1 and CDR2 sequences are SNHLY and FYNNEI. Deletions cut 3 bases from V and 7 bases from J, with 9 bases between. The CDR3 reads CASSDRAGTQYF. CDR3 in DNA: TGTGCCAGCAGTGACCGGGCGGGGACCCAGTACTTC.

The genes are TRBV5-4 and TRBJ1-4; D may be TRBD1 (6 bases). The CDR3 extends over 14 amino acids. With 7 bases removed from V and 2 bases from J, the gap between germline ends came to 12 bases. Germline V gene sequence: CDR1 SGHNT, CDR2 YYREEE (reference sequence). CDR3 in DNA: TGTGCCAGCGGAAAGCAGGGGACTAATGAAAAACTGTTTTTT. It codes for CASGKQGTNEKLFF.

Only one count was recorded for this clonotype. The chain is built from TRBV6-1 and TRBJ2-1; 8 bases map to TRBD1. The length of the CDR3 is 16 residues. Germline V gene sequence: CDR1 MNHNS, CDR2 SASEGT. V gave up 0 bases and J gave up 2 bases; unmatched junction bases: 3. The CDR3 DNA reads TGTGCCAGCAGTGAAGCGAAACAGGGGGCCTACAATGAGCAGTTCTTC. Translated: CASSEAKQGAYNEQFF.

The V gene is TRBV12-3 or TRBV12-4, the J gene TRBJ1-5; 8 bases fit TRBD1. Trimming cost V 3 bases and J 15 bases; bases outside gene matches: 4. This CDR3 is built from 11 residues. CDR3 DNA: TGTGCCAGCAGTTTGGACAGGGTCCGGCATTTT. Translating gives CASSLDRVRHF.

The rearrangement uses TRBV20-1 and TRBJ1-6, with TRBD1 matching 11 bases. The V gene end was trimmed by 6 bases and the J gene end by 5 bases; junction bases not matched to a gene: 6. Germline CDR1 and CDR2: DFQATT and SNEGSKA (reference sequence). The CDR3 covers 15 residues. Here the CDR3 reads CSAKGQGGNNSPLHF. The DNA of the CDR3 is TGCAGTGCAAAGGGACAGGGGGGAAATAATTCACCCCTCCACTTT.

The V gene is TRBV5-1, the J gene TRBJ2-3, with TRBD2 matching 12 bases. From germline, CDR1 is SGHRS and CDR2 YFSETQ. This CDR3 spans 19 amino acids. V lost 3 bases, J lost 2 bases, and 13 bases stayed unmatched. CDR3 protein: CASSSQTRLAGAHTDTQYF. In DNA, the CDR3 is TGCGCCAGCAGCTCTCAGACCCGACTAGCGGGGGCCCACACAGATACGCAGTATTTT.

Here the CDR3 DNA reads TGTGCCAGCAGCTTGACTAGCGGGGGACCGTCGGAGCAGTACTTC. Translated, it gives CASSLTSGGPSEQYF. The chain joins TRBV11-2 to TRBJ2-7, with TRBD2 matching over 12 bases. Unmatched junction bases numbered 7, after V lost 3 bases and J lost 7 bases. CDR1 and CDR2 (germline): SGHAT, FQNNGV. The CDR3 extends over 15 amino acids.

This clonotype came up once. The chain couples TRBV7-8 to TRBJ1-4; no reliable D call. Germline V gene sequence: CDR1 SGHVS, CDR2 FQNEAQ. The V gene lost 7 bases and the J gene lost 2 bases, with 11 bases spanning the gap. The CDR3 loop spans 14 amino acids. The CDR3: CASTSYDTNEKLFF. CDR3 coding DNA: TGTGCCAGCACTTCATACGATACTAATGAAAAACTGTTTTTT.

The rearrangement joins TRBV6-9 to TRBJ1-6; a possible D gene is TRBD1 (5 bases). Trimming left V 7 bases short and J 12 bases short, with 10 bases between. The CDR3 totals 11 residues. Germline V gene sequence: CDR1 MNHGY, CDR2 SVAAGI. The CDR3 sequence: CASMGVQPLHF. The CDR3 nucleotides read TGTGCCAGCATGGGGGTTCAACCCCTCCACTTT.

The chain joins TRBV29-1 to TRBJ1-3, with 8 positions matching TRBD1. Looked up from germline, CDR1 is SQVTM and CDR2 is ANQGSEA. The CDR3 runs 14 residues. The trim removed 7 bases at V and 2 bases at J, leaving 7 bases unmatched. This CDR3 reads CSADLTGAGNTIYF. The CDR3 DNA follows: TGCAGCGCCGATCTGACAGGGGCTGGAAACACCATATATTTT.

The chain links TRBV5-4 to TRBJ2-6, with a weak D call TRBD2 (6 bases). The V end was cut by 5 bases, the J end by 7 bases, with 19 bases between. The CDR3 covers 16 residues. Germline V gene sequence: CDR1 SGHNT, CDR2 YYREEE (reference sequence). CDR3 amino acids: CASRTDPGTLANVLTF. The DNA of the CDR3 is TGTGCCAGCAGGACCGATCCAGGGACTCTAGCCAACGTCCTGACTTTC.

V and J are TRBV9 and TRBJ1-3; D gene uncertain. The V end lost 3 bases, the J end lost 0 bases, and 13 bases lay between the germline ends. The CDR3 totals 16 residues. From germline, CDR1 is SGDLS and CDR2 YYNGEE. The CDR3 sequence is CASSEDHRGSGNTIYF. For the CDR3, the DNA is TGTGCCAGCAGCGAAGACCACAGAGGCTCTGGAAACACCATATATTTT. Looking up the rest from reference TRBV9 and TRBJ1-3 gives the full variable domain: DSGVTQTPKHLITATGQRVTLRCSPRSGDLSVYWYQQSLDQGLQFLIQYYNGEERAKGNILERFSAQQFPDLHSELNLSSLELGDSALYFCASSEDHRGSGNTIYFGEGSWLTVV.

The V and J genes are TRBV5-1 and TRBJ1-1; possibly TRBD1 for D (6 bases). This CDR3 has 14 amino acids. Trimming removed 5 bases from V and 5 bases from J, with 16 bases in between. Germline V gene lookup returns CDR1 SGHRS and CDR2 YFSETQ. DNA for the CDR3: TGCGCCAGCAGTCCGGGACATCAGGGAACTGAAGCTTTCTTT. Encoded protein: CASSPGHQGTEAFF.

This chain uses TRBV6-5 with TRBJ1-1, with TRBD1 matching over 9 bases. CDR3 length equals 14 residues. In germline, CDR1 is MNHEY, CDR2 SVGAGI. Trimming cost V 6 bases and J 4 bases; bases outside gene matches: 6. The CDR3: CASSPGTGSTEAFF. CDR3 sequence (DNA): TGTGCCAGCAGCCCCGGGACAGGGAGCACTGAAGCTTTCTTT.

This clonotype was detected once. The V gene is TRBV5-6, the J gene TRBJ1-2, with TRBD1 as a possible D gene (5 bases). CDR3 size: 15 residues. The V gene's germline CDR1 is SGHDT and CDR2 YYEEEE. Trimming removed 3 bases from V and 4 bases from J, with 16 bases in between. The CDR3 region is CASSWRFAGSYGYTF. The DNA for the CDR3 is TGTGCCAGCAGCTGGCGATTTGCAGGGAGCTATGGCTACACCTTC. The variable domain in full, completed from reference TRBV5-6 and TRBJ1-2, reads DAGVTQSPTHLIKTRGQQVTLRCSPKSGHDTVSWYQQALGQGPQFIFQYYEEEERQRGNFPDRFSGHQFPNYSSELNVNALLLGDSALYLCASSWRFAGSYGYTFGSGTRLTVV.

This sequence joins TRBV5-1 and TRBJ2-7; the D is unclear. The germline gives CDR1 SGHRS, CDR2 YFSETQ. Trimming took off 2 bases at V and 1 base at J, with 10 bases between the two ends. The CDR3 is 14 residues long. As DNA, the CDR3 is TGCGCCAGCAGCTTATTGCCAGAATCCTACGAGCAGTACTTC. Translated: CASSLLPESYEQYF.

This clonotype came up once. This chain joins TRBV14 and TRBJ2-3, with D uncertain. The CDR3 totals 14 residues. Trimming removed 2 bases from V and 2 bases from J, with 8 bases in between. CDR1 and CDR2 (germline): SGHDN, FVKESK. The CDR3: CASSQYRTTDTQYF. The CDR3 DNA reads as TGTGCCAGCAGCCAATACCGGACCACAGATACGCAGTATTTT.

V usage is TRBV10-3 and J usage is TRBJ1-2; a weak D match, TRBD1 (5 bases). Trimming cost V 4 bases and J 8 bases, with 17 bases left between them. The germline V gene has CDR1 ENHRY and CDR2 SYGVKD. The CDR3 is made up of 14 amino acids. The CDR3 reads CAISAQVKDIGYTF. Here the CDR3 DNA reads TGTGCCATCAGTGCACAGGTGAAAGATATAGGCTACACCTTC.

The V call is TRBV29-1, the J call TRBJ1-1; D may be TRBD1 (5 bases). CDR3 length: 13 amino acids. The ends were cut back, 7 bases at V and 2 bases at J, with 14 bases in the middle. CDR1 and CDR2 (germline): SQVTM, ANQGSEA. The CDR3 loop is CSARGDLNTEAFF. The CDR3 coding sequence is TGCAGCGCCCGAGGGGACTTAAACACTGAAGCTTTCTTT.

The V call is TRBV7-9, the J call TRBJ1-1; no definite D call. V lost 1 base and J 2 bases, leaving 11 bases between the germline ends. CDR3 size: 15 residues. Germline V lookup: CDR1 SEHNR, CDR2 FQNEAQ (reference sequence). As DNA, the CDR3 is TGTGCCAGCAGCTTAGGTAGGAACCAAAACACTGAAGCTTTCTTT. This encodes CASSLGRNQNTEAFF.

This clonotype is a singleton in its sample. The V gene is TRBV4-3, the J gene TRBJ2-7; possibly TRBD1 for D (5 bases). Between the trimmed V and J ends, which lost 1 base and 3 bases, there was a span of 10 bases. The CDR3 runs to 14 residues. CDR1 is LGHNA and CDR2 is YSLEER in the germline V gene. CDR3 amino acids: CASSQASQGYEQYF. The DNA for the CDR3 is TGCGCCAGCAGCCAAGCCTCCCAGGGCTACGAGCAGTACTTC.

The genes are TRBV4-2 and TRBJ2-1, with 8 bases fitting TRBD2. V was clipped by 3 bases and J by 0 bases; unmatched bases: 1. The germline V gene has CDR1 LGHNA and CDR2 YNFKEQ. This CDR3 region has 15 residues. CDR3: CASSQGTSSYNEQFF. The DNA of the CDR3 is TGTGCCAGCAGCCAGGGGACTAGCTCCTACAATGAGCAGTTCTTC.

This sequence joins TRBV20-1 and TRBJ2-3; 13 positions agree with TRBD2. Germline V lookup: CDR1 DFQATT, CDR2 SNEGSKA (reference sequence). V lost 3 bases to trimming and J lost 4 bases; unmatched junction nucleotides: 10. This CDR3 has 17 residues. CDR3 DNA: TGCAGTGCTAGTCTACTAGCGGGGGGGCTCGTGGCAGATACGCAGTATTTT. This codes for CSASLLAGGLVADTQYF.

The chain links TRBV6-2 or TRBV6-3 to TRBJ1-1; a possible D gene is TRBD1 (5 bases). Trimming took 4 bases from V and 1 from J, leaving 13 bases between them. CDR1 and CDR2 (germline): MNHEY, SVGEGT. This CDR3 comprises 15 residues. The CDR3 region has the DNA TGTGCCAGCAGTTTACACAGGCCCCAGAACACTGAAGCTTTCTTT. The encoded protein is CASSLHRPQNTEAFF.

The chain uses TRBV7-3 and TRBJ2-3; TRBD1 matches at 7 bases. V shed 5 bases and J 0 bases; nucleotides not matched to a gene: 5. This CDR3 contains 15 residues. Germline CDR1 SGHTA, CDR2 FQGTGA. The CDR3 here is CASSRGQTSTDTQYF. Written as DNA, the CDR3 is TGTGCCAGCAGCCGGGGACAGACTAGCACAGATACGCAGTATTTT.

The chain links TRBV3-1 to TRBJ2-7, with D perhaps matching TRBD2 (6 bases). Trimming took 3 bases from V and 5 from J, leaving 14 bases between them. The CDR3 has 14 residues. Germline lookup yields CDR1 LGHDT and CDR2 YNNKEL (reference sequence). This CDR3 reads CASSHTSRFDEQYF. The CDR3 coding sequence is TGTGCCAGCAGCCACACTAGCAGATTCGACGAGCAGTACTTC.